The next 15 T cell receptor beta chains were all read from a single sample in a study of blood T cell repertoires in COVID-19. Data came from immunoSEQ multiplex PCR; TCRdb stores just in-frame clones and leaves some out. The sample contains 200,000 to 250,000 clones, roughly 86% of which appear only once. The sequenced sample was peripheral blood. Source of these receptors: a man between 60 and 75 years old with acute or convalescent COVID-19.

The chain employs TRBV11-1 and TRBJ1-1; D remains ambiguous. CDR3 length: 14 amino acids. Germline CDR1 and CDR2: SGHAT and FQDESV (reference sequence). V was shortened by 5 bases and J by 3 bases, with 13 bases between the two germline ends. CDR3 sequence reads: CASSTLRRDTEAFF. The DNA of the CDR3 is TGTGCCAGCAGCACCCTACGTCGGGACACTGAAGCTTTCTTT.

The chain uses TRBV5-1 and TRBJ2-5, with 13 bases identical to TRBD2. The CDR3 is 16 amino acids. After removal of 4 bases from V and 1 base from J, the junction contained 4 bases not matched to a gene. Germline V lookup: CDR1 SGHRS, CDR2 YFSETQ. CDR3 DNA: TGCGCCAGCAGCCTCCGGACTAGCGGGGGCCAAGAGACCCAGTACTTC. It translates to CASSLRTSGGQETQYF.

J is TRBJ2-5 and V is TRBV28, with TRBD2 as a possible D gene (6 bases). The CDR3 consists of 15 residues. The V end lost 3 bases, the J end lost 4 bases, and 15 bases lay between the germline ends. In germline, CDR1 is MDHEN, CDR2 SYDVKM. For the CDR3, the DNA is TGTGCCAGCAGTTTCGGGAGCCCTGGGGGAGAGACCCAGTACTTC. This gives the protein CASSFGSPGGETQYF.

There are a few counts of this clone. Other DNA sequences from this sample encode an identical CDR3 as well. V is TRBV6-2 or TRBV6-3 and J is TRBJ1-2; no definite D call. This CDR3 has 14 amino acids. CDR1 is MNHEY and CDR2 is SVGEGT in the germline V gene. V was cut by 0 bases and J by 4 bases, with 9 bases left in between. The CDR3: CASSYSVSSYGYTF. The CDR3 DNA sequence: TGTGCCAGCAGTTACTCTGTGTCATCCTATGGCTACACCTTC.

CDR3 nucleotide sequence: TGTGCCAGCAGCCGAGGGGGTGCGTGGAATCAGCCCCAGCATTTT. This encodes CASSRGGAWNQPQHF. V usage is TRBV9 and J usage is TRBJ1-5; possibly TRBD1 for D (6 bases). Germline loops: CDR1 SGDLS, CDR2 YYNGEE. Trimming pared 4 bases from V and 4 bases from J, leaving 15 bases between. The CDR3 extends over 15 amino acids.

This chain links TRBV25-1 with TRBJ1-4, with 8 bases matching TRBD1. J lost 2 bases, V lost 6 bases, and 11 bases had no gene match. Germline assignment: CDR1 MGHDK and CDR2 SYGVNS. The CDR3 runs to 17 residues. The CDR3 DNA reads as TGTGCCAGCAGCCGAACGCAGGGGGCTCCGACTAATGAAAAACTGTTTTTT. Translated, it gives CASSRTQGAPTNEKLFF.

This sequence joins TRBV28 and TRBJ2-7; D not certain. Trimming took 7 bases from V and 1 from J, leaving 11 bases between them. The CDR3 has 13 amino acids. Germline CDR1 and CDR2: MDHEN and SYDVKM. The CDR3 loop reads CASTRGTSYEQYF. The CDR3 nucleotides read TGTGCCAGCACCCGCGGTACGTCCTACGAGCAGTACTTC.

Written as DNA, the CDR3 is TGTGCCAGCAGTCCGGGACAGGGTAAAGGCTATGGCTACACCTTC. Protein: CASSPGQGKGYGYTF. This rearrangement joins TRBV7-9 to TRBJ1-2, with 9 bases aligning to TRBD1. After removal of 6 bases from V and 4 bases from J, the junction contained 9 bases not matched to a gene. Germline lookup yields CDR1 SEHNR and CDR2 FQNEAQ (reference sequence). The CDR3 is 15 amino acids.

The genes are TRBV21-1 and TRBJ2-7; TRBD1, the table's D call, was not compared with the DNA. TRBV21-1 is a pseudogene. The CDR3 totals 17 residues. DNA of the CDR3: TGTGCCAGCAGCAAAGAGGGTGGACAGGGGGAAGCCTACGAGCAGTACTTC. It codes for CASSKEGGQGEAYEQYF.

The gene calls are TRBV29-1 and TRBJ1-2, with 7 positions matching TRBD1. This CDR3 has 14 residues. J lost 2 bases, V lost 8 bases, and 11 bases had no gene match. The germline V gene has CDR1 SQVTM and CDR2 ANQGSEA. The CDR3 spells CSLERDSGNYGYTF. CDR3 nucleotides: TGCAGCCTCGAAAGGGACAGCGGCAACTATGGCTACACCTTC. The complete variable domain, with remaining parts taken from reference TRBV29-1 and TRBJ1-2, reads SAVISQKPSRDICQRGTSLTIQCQVDSQVTMMFWYRQQPGQSLTLIATANQGSEATYESGFVIDKFPISRPNLTFSTLTVSNMSPEDSSIYLCSLERDSGNYGYTFGSGTRLTVV.

The V call is TRBV2, the J call TRBJ1-1; D gene unclear. The germline gives CDR1 SNHLY, CDR2 FYNNEI. The CDR3 contains 14 residues. Trimming stripped 2 bases from V and 7 bases from J, with 14 bases between. Written as DNA, the CDR3 is TGTGCCAGCAGTGAATCGGCCGGTCGGGATGAAGCTTTCTTT. This encodes CASSESAGRDEAFF.

This chain links TRBV19 with TRBJ1-5; 7 bases are shared with TRBD1. J lost 5 bases, V lost 7 bases, and 11 bases had no gene match. Germline V CDR1 and CDR2: LNHDA, SQIVND (reference sequence). This CDR3 is 15 amino acids long. The CDR3: CASNPPGQPYQPQHF. In DNA form, the CDR3 reads TGTGCCAGTAACCCCCCGGGACAGCCTTATCAGCCCCAGCATTTT.

The gene calls are TRBV5-4 and TRBJ2-7; D is unresolved. The CDR3 consists of 13 residues. V was clipped by 5 bases and J by 1 base, with 10 bases between them. Germline V CDR1 and CDR2: SGHNT, YYREEE (reference sequence). CDR3 nucleotide sequence: TGTGCCAGCAGAGCTACAGATTCCTACGAGCAGTACTTC. Encoded protein: CASRATDSYEQYF.

The chain employs TRBV15 and TRBJ1-2; 7 nucleotides align to TRBD1. V gave up 0 bases and J gave up 4 bases; unmatched junction bases: 8. Germline values: CDR1 LNHNV, CDR2 YYDKDF (reference sequence). The CDR3 loop spans 16 amino acids. The CDR3 coding sequence is TGTGCCACCAGCAGAGAGCGGGCAGGGGGAAGCTATGGCTACACCTTC. Amino acids: CATSRERAGGSYGYTF. Looking up the rest from reference TRBV15 and TRBJ1-2 gives the full variable domain: DAMVIQNPRYQVTQFGKPVTLSCSQTLNHNVMYWYQQKSSQAPKLLFHYYDKDFNNEADTPDNFQSRRPNTSFCFLDIRSPGLGDTAMYLCATSRERAGGSYGYTFGSGTRLTVV.

The chain is built from TRBV5-6 and TRBJ2-7; D is unclear. This CDR3 region has 13 residues. CDR1 and CDR2 (germline): SGHDT, YYEEEE. Trimming cost V 7 bases and J 1 base, with 12 bases left between them. The CDR3 region is CASRSDLSYEQYF. For the CDR3, the DNA is TGTGCCAGCCGTTCCGACTTGTCCTACGAGCAGTACTTC.